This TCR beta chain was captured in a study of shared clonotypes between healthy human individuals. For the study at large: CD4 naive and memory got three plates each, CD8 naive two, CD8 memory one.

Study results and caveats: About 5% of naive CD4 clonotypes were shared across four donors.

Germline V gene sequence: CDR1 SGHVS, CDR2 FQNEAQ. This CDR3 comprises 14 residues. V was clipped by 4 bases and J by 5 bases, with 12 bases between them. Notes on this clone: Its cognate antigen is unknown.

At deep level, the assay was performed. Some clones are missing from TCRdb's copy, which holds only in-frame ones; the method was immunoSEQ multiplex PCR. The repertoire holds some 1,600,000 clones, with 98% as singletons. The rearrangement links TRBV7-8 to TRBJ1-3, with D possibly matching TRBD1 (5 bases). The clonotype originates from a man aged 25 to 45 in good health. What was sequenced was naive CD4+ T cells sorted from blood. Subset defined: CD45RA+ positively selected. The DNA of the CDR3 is TGTGCCAGCAGCTCCGGGGGGTTTCGAAACACCATATATTTT. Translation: CASSSGGFRNTIYF.